This is a list of T cell receptor beta chains from one sample in a study of Ad26.COV2.S vaccination and SARS-CoV-2 variants. The table came from immunoSEQ multiplex PCR; TCRdb's copy has only in-frame clones and leaves some out. The table includes some 480,000 clones, roughly 87% detected once. The input for sequencing was peripheral blood, taken in a trial of Ad26.COV2.S vaccine versus placebo. The source is a person aged 18-60 years who received the Ad26.COV2.S COVID-19 vaccine or a placebo. CDR3s leave out the opening cysteine and the closing phenylalanine or tryptophan.

v_gene: TRBV11-3
j_gene: TRBJ2-1
CDR3aa: ASSLGGLAGDGEQF

v_gene: TRBV30
j_gene: TRBJ2-5
CDR3aa: AWSGAQETQY

v_gene: TRBV14
j_gene: TRBJ1-2
CDR3aa: ASSQDERAPSR

v_gene: TRBV4-3
j_gene: TRBJ1-5
CDR3aa: ASSQGTGINQPQH

v_gene: TRBV7-9
j_gene: TRBJ2-7
CDR3aa: ASSAGRGSGEQY

v_gene: TRBV6-5
j_gene: TRBJ2-5
CDR3aa: ASSNRESQY

v_gene: TRBV19
j_gene: TRBJ2-2
CDR3aa: ASTITAQLYTGELF

v_gene: TRBV5-4
j_gene: TRBJ1-1
CDR3aa: ASSTDRSYTEAF

v_gene: TRBV28
j_gene: TRBJ1-2
CDR3aa: ASSIAGRLANYGYT

v_gene: TRBV19
j_gene: TRBJ2-1
CDR3aa: ASSILGLDHNEQF

v_gene: TRBV11-2
j_gene: TRBJ2-5
CDR3aa: ASSLDLAVGGETQY

v_gene: TRBV2
j_gene: TRBJ1-1
CDR3aa: ASSEEGNTEAF

v_gene: TRBV7-8
j_gene: TRBJ2-6
CDR3aa: ASSLEPALSGANVLT

v_gene: TRBV27
j_gene: TRBJ2-1
CDR3aa: ASSFVGEPKWGEV

v_gene: TRBV19
j_gene: TRBJ1-1
CDR3aa: ASSTQPGGNTEAF

v_gene: TRBV3-1/TRBV3-2
j_gene: TRBJ2-1
CDR3aa: ASSPDRGRINEQF